Listed here are 27 T cell receptor beta chains from one sample, sequenced in a study of control samples from healthy donors and cancer patients (dated by TCRdb to about 2020). The library was obtained by the immunoSEQ multiplex PCR assay. In TCRdb, the immuneACCESS table is reduced to in-frame sequences with V and J assigned. These tables do not hold every clone; where another copy was compared, an unresolved V gene accounts for under half, and the others remain unexplained. This sample has around 99,000 clones in its table, and roughly 91% of those were observed once. The biggest ten clones account for approximately 18% of the sample. The sample taken for sequencing was blood. Receptors originate from a woman in her forties or fifties in good health.

This chain uses TRBV4-3 with TRBJ1-5; D ambiguous. Per the germline V gene, CDR1 is LGHNA and CDR2 is YSLEER. V lost 2 bases to trimming and J lost 2 bases, with 13 bases between them. The length of the CDR3 is 16 residues. CDR3 nucleotide sequence: TGCGCCAGCAGCCAAAGAGGGCCCCCAGGCAATCAGCCCCAGCATTTT. Translated, it gives CASSQRGPPGNQPQHF.

The sample holds one count of this clone. The rearrangement uses TRBV4-1 and TRBJ1-2; TRBD1 is a possible D gene (6 bases). The CDR3 has 14 residues. Germline V gene sequence: CDR1 MGHRA, CDR2 YSYEKL. Trimming cost V 1 base and J 8 bases, with 14 bases left between them. CDR3 bases: TGCGCCAGCAGCCAAGTCACAGGGAATGAGGGCTACACCTTC. Residues: CASSQVTGNEGYTF.

This clone has a handful of counts. V gene TRBV6-6 combines with J gene TRBJ1-1; D perhaps matches TRBD1 (6 bases). This CDR3 is built from 13 residues. Trimming took 2 bases from V and 3 from J, leaving 7 bases between them. CDR1 MNHNY and CDR2 SVGAGI come from the germline V gene (reference sequence). CDR3 sequence reads: CASSYNRDTEAFF. DNA of the CDR3: TGTGCCAGCAGTTACAACAGGGACACTGAAGCTTTCTTT.

This chain connects TRBV11-2 to TRBJ2-3; D not resolved. V lost 4 bases and J 0 bases, leaving 11 bases between the germline ends. The CDR3 covers 15 residues. In germline, CDR1 is SGHAT, CDR2 FQNNGV. This chain's CDR3 is CASSSSLASTDTQYF. For the CDR3, the DNA is TGTGCCAGCAGCTCGAGCCTGGCTAGCACAGATACGCAGTATTTT.

V is TRBV9 and J is TRBJ2-3; a weak D match, TRBD1 (6 bases). The germline V gene encodes CDR1 SGDLS and CDR2 YYNGEE. This CDR3 has 16 amino acids. The V and J ends lost 2 bases and 2 bases respectively, with 15 bases between them. DNA for the CDR3: TGTGCCAGCAGCGTCGGGGACAAGGGGTACACAGATACGCAGTATTTT. It is translated as CASSVGDKGYTDTQYF. Based on the CDR3 plus reference TRBV9 and TRBJ2-3, the full variable domain is DSGVTQTPKHLITATGQRVTLRCSPRSGDLSVYWYQQSLDQGLQFLIQYYNGEERAKGNILERFSAQQFPDLHSELNLSSLELGDSALYFCASSVGDKGYTDTQYFGPGTRLTVL.

The chain is built from TRBV12-2 and TRBJ1-1. TRBV12-2 is reported as a pseudogene. CDR3 length: 12 residues. CDR3 DNA sequence: TGTGCAAGTCGCTTTGGGTGCACTGAAGCTTTCTTT. Encoded protein: CASRFGCTEAFF.

The chain carries TRBV5-8 and TRBJ1-2; D is possibly TRBD1 (6 bases). CDR3 length equals 14 residues. In germline, CDR1 is SGHTS, CDR2 YDEGEE. The V end was cut by 2 bases, the J end by 2 bases, with 10 bases between. The CDR3 bases are TGTGCCAGCAGCTTCAGGGGAAGAAACTATGGCTACACCTTC. Protein product: CASSFRGRNYGYTF.

The V call is TRBV7-2, the J call TRBJ2-3; D not certain. With 7 bases removed from V and 2 bases from J, the gap between germline ends came to 4 bases. The CDR3 length is 11 residues. Per the germline V gene, CDR1 is SGHTA and CDR2 is FQGNSA. The CDR3 DNA is TGTGCCAGCACAGCCACAGATACGCAGTATTTT. Residues: CASTATDTQYF. Full variable domain (remainder filled in from reference TRBV7-2 and TRBJ2-3): GAGVSQSPSNKVTEKGKDVELRCDPISGHTALYWYRQSLGQGLEFLIYFQGNSAPDKSGLPSDRFSAERTGGSVSTLTIQRTQQEDSAVYLCASTATDTQYFGPGTRLTVL.

This clone was seen just once. V gene TRBV9 combines with J gene TRBJ2-1, with D possibly matching TRBD1 (6 bases). Germline loops: CDR1 SGDLS, CDR2 YYNGEE. The CDR3 consists of 14 residues. V lost 3 bases and J lost 5, with 12 bases in between. The chain's CDR3 is CASSAHTGNNEQFF. The CDR3, as DNA: TGTGCCAGCAGCGCCCACACAGGGAACAATGAGCAGTTCTTC.

The chain carries TRBV9 and TRBJ1-2; D gene unclear. This CDR3 contains 14 residues. V lost 4 bases and J lost 0, with 10 bases in between. CDR1 and CDR2 from the germline V gene are SGDLS and YYNGEE. CDR3 nucleotide sequence: TGTGCCAGCAGCCCTCGGAACGCTAACTATGGCTACACCTTC. Translation: CASSPRNANYGYTF. The full variable domain, completed using reference TRBV9 and TRBJ1-2, is DSGVTQTPKHLITATGQRVTLRCSPRSGDLSVYWYQQSLDQGLQFLIQYYNGEERAKGNILERFSAQQFPDLHSELNLSSLELGDSALYFCASSPRNANYGYTFGSGTRLTVV.

The chain carries TRBV11-3 and TRBJ1-3; D call uncertain. This CDR3 is 18 amino acids long. V shed 2 bases and J shed 0 bases, with 17 bases lying between them. Germline lookup yields CDR1 SGHNT and CDR2 YENEEA. The CDR3 is CASSLSWSRKSSGNTIYF. CDR3 DNA sequence: TGTGCCAGCAGCTTAAGCTGGAGCCGAAAGAGCTCTGGAAACACCATATATTTT.

This chain links TRBV7-9 with TRBJ1-4; a possible D gene is TRBD1 (5 bases). V lost 5 bases and J lost 4, with 14 bases in between. Germline V gene lookup returns CDR1 SEHNR and CDR2 FQNEAQ (reference sequence). The length of the CDR3 is 15 residues. DNA for the CDR3: TGTGCCAGCAGCGCCGGCAGGGCCAGTAATGAAAAACTGTTTTTT. This translates into CASSAGRASNEKLFF.

The V call is TRBV5-1, the J call TRBJ2-5, with D perhaps TRBD2 (6 bases). There are 14 residues in the CDR3. V gave up 0 bases and J gave up 8 bases, with 14 bases separating them. Germline loops: CDR1 SGHRS, CDR2 YFSETQ. DNA of the CDR3: TGCGCCAGCAGCTTGGCCCTCTGGGAGGAAACCCAGTACTTC. Translating it yields CASSLALWEETQYF.

V is TRBV5-6 and J is TRBJ1-2, with a tentative D call TRBD1 (6 bases). The CDR3 is made up of 14 amino acids. CDR1 is SGHDT, CDR2 YYEEEE, per germline. V lost 6 bases, J lost 3 bases, and 15 bases lay in between. CDR3 coding DNA: TGTGCCAGCAACCGAGGGGGAGCCCACTATGGCTACACCTTC. This encodes CASNRGGAHYGYTF.

The V and J genes are TRBV6-6 and TRBJ1-2, with D uncertain. Per the germline V gene, CDR1 is MNHNY and CDR2 is SVGAGI (reference sequence). The CDR3 totals 13 residues. Trimming removed 6 bases at V and 3 bases at J, with 11 bases between. In DNA, the CDR3 is TGTGCCAGCAGCCTCCGTTGGGACTATGGCTACACCTTC. Translation gives CASSLRWDYGYTF.

The chain uses TRBV9 and TRBJ2-7; D may correspond to TRBD1 or TRBD2 (6 bases each). Germline-derived CDR1 and CDR2 are SGDLS and YYNGEE. Trimming stripped 0 bases from V and 0 bases from J, with 10 bases between. This CDR3 comprises 15 residues. In DNA form, the CDR3 reads TGTGCCAGCAGCGTAGCGGGGGCCAGCTCCTACGAGCAGTACTTC. It encodes CASSVAGASSYEQYF.

This clone was counted at least ten times. The chain links TRBV2 to TRBJ1-3, with a possible D match to TRBD1 (5 bases). The V and J ends lost 4 bases and 2 bases respectively, with 9 bases between them. Germline assignment: CDR1 SNHLY and CDR2 FYNNEI. There are 14 residues in the CDR3. CDR3 protein: CASSGGGTGNTIYF. For the CDR3, the DNA is TGTGCCAGCAGTGGCGGGGGTACTGGAAACACCATATATTTT.

The rearrangement uses TRBV4-3 and TRBJ2-2; TRBD2 aligns across 10 bases. Germline loops: CDR1 LGHNA, CDR2 YSLEER. Trimming cost V 5 bases and J 3 bases; bases outside gene matches: 9. This CDR3 spans 17 amino acids. Written as DNA, the CDR3 is TGCGCCAGCAGCAGGTTCAGGACTAGCGGATACACCGGGGAGCTGTTTTTT. This sequence encodes CASSRFRTSGYTGELFF.

This clone was counted only a few times. This chain uses TRBV7-8 with TRBJ1-4, with D possibly being TRBD1 (6 bases). The V gene lost 5 bases and the J gene lost 0 bases, with 13 bases spanning the gap. This CDR3 comprises 16 residues. Germline lookup yields CDR1 SGHVS and CDR2 FQNEAQ. The CDR3 nucleotides are TGTGCCAGCAGCAAGACCTCAGGGGCAACTAATGAAAAACTGTTTTTT. This gives the protein CASSKTSGATNEKLFF.

The V call is TRBV5-4, the J call TRBJ2-1, with TRBD1 matching over 11 bases. V shed 1 base, J shed 7 bases, and the junction held 7 bases outside the gene matches. Germline V lookup: CDR1 SGHNT, CDR2 YYREEE (reference sequence). The CDR3 is 16 amino acids. The CDR3 spells CASSLKGTGGLNEQFF. In DNA form, the CDR3 reads TGTGCCAGCAGCTTGAAAGGGACAGGGGGACTAAATGAGCAGTTCTTC. The variable domain in full, with the rest retrieved from reference TRBV5-4 and TRBJ2-1, is ETGVTQSPTHLIKTRGQQVTLRCSSQSGHNTVSWYQQALGQGPQFIFQYYREEENGRGNFPPRFSGLQFPNYSSELNVNALELDDSALYLCASSLKGTGGLNEQFFGPGTRLTVL.

The rearrangement joins TRBV5-1 to TRBJ2-7, with D maybe TRBD1 (6 bases). V was clipped by 6 bases and J by 1 base, with 11 bases between them. Germline lookup yields CDR1 SGHRS and CDR2 YFSETQ. The CDR3 loop spans 13 amino acids. The CDR3 region has the DNA TGCGCCAGCACAGGGGTAAATTCCTACGAGCAGTACTTC. Protein sequence: CASTGVNSYEQYF.

The chain joins TRBV9 to TRBJ2-2; maybe TRBD2 (5 bases). CDR3 size: 15 residues. CDR1 SGDLS and CDR2 YYNGEE come from the germline V gene. Trimming left V 0 bases short and J 3 bases short, with 9 bases between. CDR3 loop: CASSVEDSYTGELFF. The CDR3 coding sequence is TGTGCCAGCAGCGTAGAGGACTCATACACCGGGGAGCTGTTTTTT. Full variable domain (outside the CDR3, taken from reference TRBV9 and TRBJ2-2): DSGVTQTPKHLITATGQRVTLRCSPRSGDLSVYWYQQSLDQGLQFLIQYYNGEERAKGNILERFSAQQFPDLHSELNLSSLELGDSALYFCASSVEDSYTGELFFGEGSRLTVL.

This chain joins TRBV7-9 and TRBJ2-5; 7 bases agree with TRBD1. Germline trimming cut 3 bases from V and 2 bases from J; bases unmatched to any gene: 6. Germline lookup yields CDR1 SEHNR and CDR2 FQNEAQ (reference sequence). The CDR3 consists of 15 residues. DNA of the CDR3: TGTGCCAGCAGCTTGGGGACAGTTAGACAAGAGACCCAGTACTTC. Translated, it gives CASSLGTVRQETQYF.

The V call is TRBV4-3, the J call TRBJ1-5; D uncertain. Germline CDR1 reads LGHNA; CDR2 reads YSLEER. V lost 1 base and J 7 bases, leaving 17 bases between the germline ends. The CDR3 sequence is 16 residues long. CDR3 DNA sequence: TGCGCCAGCAGCCAAGTTGCCCAGAACGGGATACAGCCCCAGCATTTT. Translation gives CASSQVAQNGIQPQHF.

In its sample, this clone was seen once. A read error is likely here: a far larger clone is one base away. The chain links TRBV6-6 to TRBJ1-2; D is possibly TRBD1 (6 bases). CDR1 MNHNY and CDR2 SVGAGI come from the germline V gene (reference sequence). V gave up 5 bases and J gave up 1 base, with 8 bases separating them. The CDR3 is 13 residues long. The chain's CDR3 is CASSLDSNYGYTF. CDR3 DNA: TGTGCCAGCAGTCTGGACAGTAACTATGGCTACACCTTC.

The rearrangement links TRBV20-1 to TRBJ1-2; D perhaps matches TRBD1 (5 bases). The CDR3 covers 16 residues. The V and J ends lost 3 bases and 8 bases respectively, with 25 bases between them. Germline CDR1 DFQATT, CDR2 SNEGSKA (reference sequence). CDR3 region: CSASSQRQRVDRGYTF. DNA for the CDR3: TGCAGTGCTAGTTCCCAGAGACAGAGGGTCGATCGGGGCTACACCTTC.

V gene TRBV29-1 combines with J gene TRBJ1-1, with D maybe TRBD1 (5 bases). Germline CDR1 and CDR2: SQVTM and ANQGSEA. The CDR3 runs to 15 residues. Trimming took 2 bases from V and 1 from J, leaving 14 bases between them. The CDR3 DNA is TGCAGCGTTGAAAACCCTGCAGGGAAGAACACTGAAGCTTTCTTT. Its protein product is CSVENPAGKNTEAFF.